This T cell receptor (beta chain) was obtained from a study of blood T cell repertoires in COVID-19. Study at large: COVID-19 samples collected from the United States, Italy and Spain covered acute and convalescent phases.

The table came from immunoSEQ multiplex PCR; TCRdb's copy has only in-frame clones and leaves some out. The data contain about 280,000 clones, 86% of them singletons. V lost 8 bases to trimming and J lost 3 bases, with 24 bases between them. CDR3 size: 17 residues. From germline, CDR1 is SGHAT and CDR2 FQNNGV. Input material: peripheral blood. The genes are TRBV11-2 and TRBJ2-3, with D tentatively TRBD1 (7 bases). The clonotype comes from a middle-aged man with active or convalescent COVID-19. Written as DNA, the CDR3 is TGTGCCAGCCACCGAGCGGGTAGGGGGCAATCTACAGATACGCAGTATTTT. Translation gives CASHRAGRGQSTDTQYF.